What follows are 5 T cell receptor beta chains derived from one specimen sequenced in a study of glioma-infiltrating T cells. TCR alpha and beta CDR3 regions were amplified from RNA using iRepertoire nested multiplex PCR. TCRdb processed the multiplex PCR reads anew with MiXCR; each CDR3 protein has one entry. Of about 130,000 distinct CDR3 sequences listed, under 30% are singletons. Sequencing used glioma tissue, nonneoplastic brain tissue, or PBMCs (not recorded which). These receptors originate from a human donor with low-grade glioma or glioblastoma, undergoing nonglioma brain surgery, or in good health (not recorded which).

This clonotype was observed a handful of times. This sequence joins TRBV20-1 and TRBJ2-4; D ambiguous. The V end was cut by 6 bases, the J end by 2 bases, with 11 bases between. Germline V lookup: CDR1 DFQATT, CDR2 SNEGSKA (reference sequence). There are 13 residues in the CDR3. The chain's CDR3 is CSAKERSKNIQYF. CDR3 sequence (DNA): TGCAGTGCCAAGGAACGGTCCAAAAACATTCAGTACTTC.

With respect to this clonotype: The junction departs from the called germline gene at one end, perhaps through a read error. V usage is TRBV7-7 and J usage is TRBJ2-5, with 9 nucleotides matching TRBD1. This CDR3 comprises 15 residues. The germline V gene has CDR1 SSHAT and CDR2 FNYEAQ (reference sequence). CDR3 sequence: CASSRSGTGRETQYF. The CDR3 region has the DNA TGTGCTAGCAGCCGGTCCGGGACAGGGAGAGAGACCCAGTACTTC. The full variable domain, its missing parts supplied by reference TRBV7-7 and TRBJ2-5, is GAGVSQSPRYKVTKRGQDVTLRCDPISSHATLYWYQQALGQGPEFLTYFNYEAQPDKSGLPSDRFSAERPEGSISTLTIQRTEQRDSAMYRCASSRSGTGRETQYFGPGTRLLVL.

This chain connects TRBV5-1 to TRBJ1-1; D not resolved. V lost 1 base and J lost 3, with 7 bases in between. The germline gives CDR1 SGHRS, CDR2 YFSETQ. CDR3 length: 13 amino acids. DNA for the CDR3: TGCGCCAGCAGCTTGATTCAGTACACTGAAGCTTTCTTT. It translates to CASSLIQYTEAFF.

This clonotype has at least ten counts. This chain joins TRBV24-1 and TRBJ2-1, with 8 positions matching TRBD2. The V gene's germline CDR1 is KGHDR and CDR2 SFDVKD. This CDR3 spans 17 amino acids. V trimming: 3 bases; J trimming: 2 bases; junction bases outside the gene matches: 8. The CDR3 region is CATSDGDTSGPYNEQFF. The CDR3, as DNA: TGTGCCACCAGTGATGGGGATACTAGCGGACCCTACAATGAGCAGTTCTTC.

About this clonotype itself: With a much larger clone just one base away, this may be a read error. The chain joins TRBV27 to TRBJ2-7; D is unresolved. This CDR3 has 13 residues. The V end lost 0 bases, the J end lost 6 bases, and 9 bases lay between the germline ends. The germline CDR1 and CDR2 sequences are MNHEY and SMNVEV (reference sequence). The CDR3 here is CASSLSAVSEQYV. CDR3 DNA: TGTGCCAGCAGTTTATCGGCAGTGTCCGAGCAGTACGTC.